A few counts support the clone carrying this T cell receptor beta chain. Germline trimming cut 2 bases from V and 8 bases from J; bases unmatched to any gene: 9. This CDR3 comprises 16 residues. Germline values: CDR1 SGHTA, CDR2 FQGNSA. This entry comes from a study of blood T cell repertoires in COVID-19. Measured with immunoSEQ multiplex PCR; TCRdb has only the in-frame clones, and not every one. The table records about 300,000 clones, around 86% of them present only once. This sequence joins TRBV7-2 and TRBJ2-1; TRBD2 aligns across 10 bases. The TCR comes from a man under 40 who had recovered from COVID-19. Sequencing used PBMCs or T cells enriched from blood (not recorded which). This chain's CDR3 is CASSLSGTSVKDEQFF. The CDR3 DNA reads TGTGCCAGCAGCTTATCGGGGACTAGCGTTAAGGATGAGCAGTTCTTC.